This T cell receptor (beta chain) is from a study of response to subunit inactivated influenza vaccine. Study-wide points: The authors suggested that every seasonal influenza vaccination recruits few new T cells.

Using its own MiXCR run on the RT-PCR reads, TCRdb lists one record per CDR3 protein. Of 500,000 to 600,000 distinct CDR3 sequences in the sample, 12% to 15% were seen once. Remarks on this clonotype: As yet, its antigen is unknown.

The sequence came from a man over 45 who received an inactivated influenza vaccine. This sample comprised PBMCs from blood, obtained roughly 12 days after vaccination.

The CDR3 DNA is TGTGCCAGCACCACCGACAGTCTGGGGACGCAGTATTTT. Its translation: CASTTDSLGTQYF. The chain joins TRBV6-1 to TRBJ2-3, with TRBD1 as a possible D gene (5 bases). The CDR3 covers 13 residues. The germline V gene encodes CDR1 MNHNS and CDR2 SASEGT. Trimming took 7 bases from V and 9 from J, leaving 17 bases between them.